The 14 T cell receptor beta chains listed next were all sequenced from one sample in a study of T cells in Graves' hyperthyroidism and ophthalmopathy (dated by TCRdb to about 2019). Library prep was done by multiplex PCR. TCRdb lists the instrument as Illumina HiSeq 2000. Amplification of TCR beta CDR3 regions was carried out from RNA transcripts. For the first round of RT-PCR on the TCR CDR3, the HTBI primer set was used together with the Qiagen OneStep RT-PCR kit. TCRdb ran its own pipeline on the public reads, namely fastp trimming at Q25 and MiXCR clone calling, and kept in-frame beta chains. Rows matching on CDR3 protein sequence are summarized as one entry with the most common DNA and genes. Within this sample are around 600,000 distinct CDR3 sequences, with around 16% of them counted one time only. Of the sample, 7.3% falls within the top ten clones. The sequencing sample was made of blood. These receptors came from a woman under 40 with Graves' hyperthyroidism.

This clonotype was observed a handful of times. V and J are TRBV4-3 and TRBJ2-2; TRBD1 matches at 8 bases. The CDR3 loop spans 14 amino acids. Trimming cost V 3 bases and J 7 bases; bases outside gene matches: 4. CDR1 is LGHNA, CDR2 YSLEER, per germline. The CDR3 DNA reads TGCGCCAGCAGCCAGCAGGGGGCCGACGGGGAGCTGTTTTTT. This sequence encodes CASSQQGADGELFF.

This clonotype was counted ten times or more. V is TRBV3-1 and J is TRBJ2-7; 15 bases are a match to TRBD2. Germline V CDR1 and CDR2: LGHDT, YNNKEL (reference sequence). The CDR3 is made up of 16 amino acids. V was pared by 5 bases and J by 4 bases, with 6 bases of the junction left unmatched. CDR3 nucleotides: TGTGCCAGCAGCTCCGGACTAGCGGGAGGGGGATACGAGCAGTACTTC. The encoded protein is CASSSGLAGGGYEQYF.

The chain carries TRBV10-3 and TRBJ1-3; TRBD1 matches 9 bases. J lost 2 bases, V lost 4 bases, and 0 bases had no gene match. Germline lookup yields CDR1 ENHRY and CDR2 SYGVKD. This CDR3 has 14 residues. The CDR3 bases are TGTGCCATCAGTGGACAGGGGGCTGGAAACACCATATATTTT. It yields the protein CAISGQGAGNTIYF.

This clonotype was picked up a small number of times. The V gene is TRBV7-9, the J gene TRBJ2-3, with D perhaps matching TRBD2 (5 bases). This CDR3 spans 16 amino acids. Germline loops: CDR1 SEHNR, CDR2 FQNEAQ (reference sequence). V was pared by 1 base and J by 4 bases, with 15 bases between. Here the CDR3 DNA reads TGTGCCAGCAGCTTAGGGACTCCCAGGTTTTCAGATACGCAGTATTTT. Translated, it gives CASSLGTPRFSDTQYF.

Worth noting for this clonotype: It may be a read error: a sequence one base away is much more abundant. The genes are TRBV5-4 and TRBJ1-6; D ambiguous. V was clipped by 7 bases and J by 0 bases, with 5 bases between them. CDR3 size: 13 residues. Germline CDR1 and CDR2: SGHNT and YYREEE (reference sequence). The DNA of the CDR3 is TGTGCCAGCCAGAGCTCCTATAATTCACCCCTCCACTTT. This translates into CASQSSYNSPLHF.

This chain uses TRBV6-2 or TRBV6-3 with TRBJ1-2; 8 bases match TRBD1. This CDR3 is built from 14 residues. In germline, CDR1 is MNHEY, CDR2 SVGEGT. V shed 6 bases, J shed 4 bases, and the junction held 7 bases outside the gene matches. This CDR3 reads CASSGTGELYGYTF. CDR3 coding DNA: TGTGCCAGCAGCGGGACAGGAGAACTCTATGGCTACACCTTC.

There are many counts of this clonotype. The chain links TRBV20-1 to TRBJ2-7; the match to TRBD2 covers 7 bases. Germline CDR1 DFQATT, CDR2 SNEGSKA (reference sequence). The CDR3 is 14 residues long. The trim removed 5 bases at V and 4 bases at J, leaving 11 bases unmatched. The DNA of the CDR3 is TGCAGTGCTCAGACTAGCCGTGTGGGTTACGAGCAGTACTTC. Translating it yields CSAQTSRVGYEQYF.

This chain uses TRBV28 with TRBJ2-7, with 10 bases aligning to TRBD1. The CDR3 sequence is 14 residues long. Trimming took 6 bases from V and 5 from J; bases not matched to a gene: 7. Germline assignment: CDR1 MDHEN and CDR2 SYDVKM. The CDR3 bases are TGTGCCAGCAGCCGGGACAGGGGTCAGGACGAGCAGTACTTC. This encodes CASSRDRGQDEQYF.

The chain combines TRBV10-3 with TRBJ1-3; D is ambiguous. The CDR3 is made up of 16 amino acids. With 3 bases removed from V and 0 bases from J, the gap between germline ends came to 12 bases. Germline V CDR1 and CDR2: ENHRY, SYGVKD. CDR3 protein: CAISDVGRASGNTIYF. The CDR3, as DNA: TGTGCCATCAGTGATGTTGGAAGGGCCTCTGGAAACACCATATATTTT.

J is TRBJ2-1 and V is TRBV5-1; 11 bases are shared with TRBD2. This CDR3 region has 14 residues. V was pared by 4 bases and J by 7 bases, with 4 bases of the junction left unmatched. Germline loops: CDR1 SGHRS, CDR2 YFSETQ. The chain's CDR3 is CASSHRTSGNEQFF. CDR3 in DNA: TGCGCCAGCAGCCATAGGACTAGCGGGAATGAGCAGTTCTTC.

Ten or more counts support this clonotype. The chain carries TRBV12-3 or TRBV12-4 and TRBJ2-2; no firm D call. The CDR3 length is 14 residues. Trimming took 3 bases from V and 2 from J, leaving 7 bases between them. The CDR3: CASSFLVNTGELFF. The CDR3 coding sequence is TGTGCCAGCAGTTTTTTGGTCAACACCGGGGAGCTGTTTTTT.

A few counts support this clonotype. The J gene is TRBJ2-4, the V gene TRBV6-2 or TRBV6-3; D is unresolved. With 2 bases removed from V and 6 bases from J, the gap between germline ends came to 11 bases. Germline V gene lookup returns CDR1 MNHEY and CDR2 SVGEGT. This CDR3 has 14 amino acids. The CDR3 spells CASSYRSEINIQYF. The CDR3 DNA reads as TGTGCCAGCAGTTACCGGTCAGAAATAAACATTCAGTACTTC.

This clonotype has a count of ten or more. The J gene is TRBJ1-4, the V gene TRBV18, with a possible D match to TRBD1 (6 bases). Trimming took off 0 bases at V and 8 bases at J, with 13 bases between the two ends. The germline V gene has CDR1 KGHSH and CDR2 LQKENI. The CDR3 spans 15 residues. The CDR3 region is CASSPPDSWGEKLFF. The DNA for the CDR3 is TGTGCCAGCTCACCACCGGACAGCTGGGGCGAAAAACTGTTTTTT.

Turning to this clonotype: One base away lies a much larger clone, so this may be a sequencing read error. This chain connects TRBV20-1 to TRBJ2-7; unclear D gene. The germline V and J ends were trimmed by 3 bases and 5 bases, with 11 bases remaining between them. Germline V gene sequence: CDR1 DFQATT, CDR2 SNEGSKA (reference sequence). The CDR3 totals 12 residues. CDR3 bases: TGCAGTGCTAGCTCTCTGCTCGACGAGCAGTACTTC. Translating it yields CSASSLLDEQYF.